This T cell receptor (beta chain) originates from a study of liver allograft versus peripheral blood T cells. About the study: Recipients' peripheral blood T cell receptor repertoires were compared with those in transplanted livers.

As regards this clonotype: Its antigen is as yet unknown.

Whole-study findings and limits: Peripheral blood T cell receptor repertoires reportedly differed from those found within liver allografts.

MiXCR was run by TCRdb on the reads, yielding one entry per CDR3 protein. The data contain about 3,800 distinct CDR3 sequences, 13% to 15% of them singletons. The CDR3 sequence is 14 residues long. CDR1 SGHAT and CDR2 FQNNGV come from the germline V gene. V trimming: 3 bases; J trimming: 5 bases; junction bases outside the gene matches: 4. The gene calls are TRBV11-2 and TRBJ2-7; 10 nucleotides match TRBD1. The TCR originated in a human patient who had a liver transplant. A share of the T cells may be of graft donor origin. The CDR3 DNA reads TGTGCCAGCAGCTTCGGACAGGGGGTCCACGAGCAGTACTTC. This codes for CASSFGQGVHEQYF.